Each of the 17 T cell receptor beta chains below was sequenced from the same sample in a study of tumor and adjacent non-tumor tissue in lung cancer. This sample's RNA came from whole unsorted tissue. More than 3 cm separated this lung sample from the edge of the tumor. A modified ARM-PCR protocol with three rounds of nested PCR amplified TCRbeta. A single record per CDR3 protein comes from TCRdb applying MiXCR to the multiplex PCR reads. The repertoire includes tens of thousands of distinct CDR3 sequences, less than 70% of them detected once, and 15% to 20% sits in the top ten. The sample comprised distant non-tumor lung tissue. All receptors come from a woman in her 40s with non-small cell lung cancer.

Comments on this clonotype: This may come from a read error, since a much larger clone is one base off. CDR3 residues: CAHSADTDTHYF. The DNA of the CDR3 is TGTGCCCATTCGGCAGACACAGATACGCACTATTTT. The chain employs TRBV28 and TRBJ2-3; D remains ambiguous. The CDR3 covers 12 residues. Looked up from germline, CDR1 is MDHEN and CDR2 is SYDVKM. The full variable domain, completed using reference TRBV28 and TRBJ2-3, is DVKVTQSSRYLVKRTGEKVFLECVQDMDHENMFWYRQDPGLGLRLIYFSYDVKMKEKGDIPEGYSVSREKKERFSLILESASTNQTSMYLCAHSADTDTHYFGPGTRLTVL.

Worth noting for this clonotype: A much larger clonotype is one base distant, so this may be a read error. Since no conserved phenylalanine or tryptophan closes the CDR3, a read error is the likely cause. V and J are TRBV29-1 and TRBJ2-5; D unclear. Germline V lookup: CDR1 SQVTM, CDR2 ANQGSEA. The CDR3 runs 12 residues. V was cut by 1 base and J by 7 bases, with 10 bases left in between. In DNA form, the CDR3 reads TGCAGCGTTGAAGGTCACGAAAGGACCCAGTACTCC. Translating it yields CSVEGHERTQYS.

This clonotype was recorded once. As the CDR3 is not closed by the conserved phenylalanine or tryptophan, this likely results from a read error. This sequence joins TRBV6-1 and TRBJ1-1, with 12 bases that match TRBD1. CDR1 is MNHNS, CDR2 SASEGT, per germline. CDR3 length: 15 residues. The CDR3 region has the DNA TGTGTCAGCAGTGAAGGGGGGACAGGGGGCGGAGAAGCTTTCGTT. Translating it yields CVSSEGGTGGGEAFV.

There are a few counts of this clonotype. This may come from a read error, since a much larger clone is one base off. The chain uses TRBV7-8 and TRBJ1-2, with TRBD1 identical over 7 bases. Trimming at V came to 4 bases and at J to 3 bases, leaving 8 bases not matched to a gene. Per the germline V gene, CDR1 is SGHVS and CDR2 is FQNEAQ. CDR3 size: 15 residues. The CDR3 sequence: CASSSQTGQDYGYTF. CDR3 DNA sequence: TGTGCCAGCAGCTCCCAGACTGGACAGGACTATGGCTACACCTTC.

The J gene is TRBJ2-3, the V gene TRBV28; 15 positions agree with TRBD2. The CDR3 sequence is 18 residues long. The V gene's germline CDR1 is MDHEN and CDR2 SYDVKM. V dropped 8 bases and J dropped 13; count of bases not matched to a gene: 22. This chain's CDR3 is CASGPLRTSGRATDTEYF. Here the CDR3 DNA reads TGTGCCAGCGGCCCCCTCCGGACTAGCGGGAGGGCCACAGATACAGAGTATTTT. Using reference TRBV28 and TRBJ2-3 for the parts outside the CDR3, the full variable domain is DVKVTQSSRYLVKRTGEKVFLECVQDMDHENMFWYRQDPGLGLRLIYFSYDVKMKEKGDIPEGYSVSREKKERFSLILESASTNQTSMYLCASGPLRTSGRATDTEYFGPGTRLTVL.

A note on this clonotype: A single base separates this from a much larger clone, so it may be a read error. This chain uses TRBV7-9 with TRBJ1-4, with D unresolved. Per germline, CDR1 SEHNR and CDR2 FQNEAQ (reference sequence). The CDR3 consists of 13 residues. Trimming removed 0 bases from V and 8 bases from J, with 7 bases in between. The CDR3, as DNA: TGTGCCAGCAGCTTAGCGAACAGCGAAAAACTGTTTTTT. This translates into CASSLANSEKLFF.

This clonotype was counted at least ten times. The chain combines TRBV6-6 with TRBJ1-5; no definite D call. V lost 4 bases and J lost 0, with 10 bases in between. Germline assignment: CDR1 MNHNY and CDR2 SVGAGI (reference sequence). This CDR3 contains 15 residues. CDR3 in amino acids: CASSLTAYSNQPQHF. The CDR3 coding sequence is TGTGCCAGCAGTTTAACCGCATATAGCAATCAGCCCCAGCATTTT.

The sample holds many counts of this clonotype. The CDR3 coding sequence is TGCGCCAGCAGTGAGTCGGACAGGGGGCTTAGAGATACGCAGTATTTT. It is translated as CASSESDRGLRDTQYF. This chain links TRBV10-1 with TRBJ2-3; 11 bases fit TRBD1. V shed 0 bases, J shed 5 bases, and the junction held 4 bases outside the gene matches. Germline CDR1 reads WNHNN; CDR2 reads SYGVQD (reference sequence). CDR3 length: 16 residues.

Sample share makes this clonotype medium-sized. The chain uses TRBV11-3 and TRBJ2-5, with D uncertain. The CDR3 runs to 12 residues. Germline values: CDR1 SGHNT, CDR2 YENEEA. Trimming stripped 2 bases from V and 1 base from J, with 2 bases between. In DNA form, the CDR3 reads TGTGCCAGCAGCTTATTCCAAGAGACCCAGTACTTC. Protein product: CASSLFQETQYF.

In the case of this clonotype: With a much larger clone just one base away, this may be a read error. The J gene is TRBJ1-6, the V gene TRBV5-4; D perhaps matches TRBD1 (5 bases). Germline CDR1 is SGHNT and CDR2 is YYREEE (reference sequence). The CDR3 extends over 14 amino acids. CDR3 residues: CASSTGTRTSLLHF. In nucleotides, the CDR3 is TGTGCCAGCAGCACCGGGACTCGTACTTCACTCCTCCACTTT.

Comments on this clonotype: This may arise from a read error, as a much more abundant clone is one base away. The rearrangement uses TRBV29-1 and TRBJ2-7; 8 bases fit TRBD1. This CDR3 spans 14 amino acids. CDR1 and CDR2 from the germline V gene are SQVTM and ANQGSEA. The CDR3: CSVFDRGGTYGQYF. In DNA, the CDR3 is TGCAGCGTTTTTGACAGGGGAGGAACCTACGGGCAGTACTTC.

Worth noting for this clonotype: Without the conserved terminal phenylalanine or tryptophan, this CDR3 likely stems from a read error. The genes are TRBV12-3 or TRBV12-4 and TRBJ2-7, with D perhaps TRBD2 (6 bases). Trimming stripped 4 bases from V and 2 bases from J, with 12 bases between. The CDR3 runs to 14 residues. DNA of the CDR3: TGTGCCAGCAGTTCTAGGCGGGGCACCTACGAGCAGTACATC. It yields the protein CASSSRRGTYEQYI.

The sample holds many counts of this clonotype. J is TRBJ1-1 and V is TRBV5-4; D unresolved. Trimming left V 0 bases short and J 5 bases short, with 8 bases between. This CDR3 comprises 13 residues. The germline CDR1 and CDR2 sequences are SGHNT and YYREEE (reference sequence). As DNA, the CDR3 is TGTGCCAGCAGCTTGGGCAGTGGAACTGAAGCTTTCTTT. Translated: CASSLGSGTEAFF.

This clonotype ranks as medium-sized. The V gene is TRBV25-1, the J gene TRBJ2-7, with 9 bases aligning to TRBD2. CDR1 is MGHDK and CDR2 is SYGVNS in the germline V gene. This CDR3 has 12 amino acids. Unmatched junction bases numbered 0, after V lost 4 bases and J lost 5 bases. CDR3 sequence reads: CASSASGDEQYF. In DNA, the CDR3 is TGTGCCAGCAGTGCTAGCGGGGACGAGCAGTACTTC.

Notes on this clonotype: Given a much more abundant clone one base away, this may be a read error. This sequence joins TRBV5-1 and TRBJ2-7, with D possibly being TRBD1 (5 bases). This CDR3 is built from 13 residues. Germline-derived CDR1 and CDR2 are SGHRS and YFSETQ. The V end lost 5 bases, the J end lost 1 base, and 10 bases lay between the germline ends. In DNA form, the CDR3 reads TGCGCCAGCAGGTCGACAGCTTCCTACGAGCAGTACTTC. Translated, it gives CASRSTASYEQYF. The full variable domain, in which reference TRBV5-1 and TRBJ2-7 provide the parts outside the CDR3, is KAGVTQTPRYLIKTRGQQVTLSCSPISGHRSVSWYQQTPGQGLQFLFEYFSETQRNKGNFPGRFSGRQFSNSRSEMNVSTLELGDSALYLCASRSTASYEQYFGPGTRLTVT.

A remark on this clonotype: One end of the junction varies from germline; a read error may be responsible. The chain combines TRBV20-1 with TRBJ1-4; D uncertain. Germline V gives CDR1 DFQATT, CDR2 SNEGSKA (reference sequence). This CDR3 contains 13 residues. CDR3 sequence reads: CSVRVFRPGKLFF. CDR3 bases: TGTAGTGTTAGGGTTTTTCGTCCGGGAAAACTGTTTTTT.

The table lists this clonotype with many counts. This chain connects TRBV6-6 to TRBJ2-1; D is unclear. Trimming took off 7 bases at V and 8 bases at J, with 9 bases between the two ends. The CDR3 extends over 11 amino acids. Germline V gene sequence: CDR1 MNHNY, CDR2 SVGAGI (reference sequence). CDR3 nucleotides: TGTGCCAGCATCTGGTCGGATGAGCAGTTCTTC. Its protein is CASIWSDEQFF.